These 26 T cell receptor beta chains were all obtained from the same sample, sequenced in a study of T cell responses to AZD1222 COVID-19 vaccine. The protocol was immunoSEQ multiplex PCR, while the TCRdb copy is restricted to in-frame clones and leaves out a portion. Of under 200,000 clones listed, approximately 94% are singletons. The sample in question was peripheral blood, obtained on day 0 of AZD1222 vaccination. The receptors stem from an adult in good health.

The chain is built from TRBV4-1 and TRBJ2-3; 9 nucleotides agree with TRBD1. CDR1 and CDR2 (germline): MGHRA, YSYEKL. The J segment lost 5 bases and the V segment lost 1 base, leaving 10 bases of the junction unmatched. The CDR3 runs to 17 residues. The CDR3 here is CASSQVPAGTGKDTQYF. In DNA, the CDR3 is TGCGCCAGCAGCCAAGTCCCGGCTGGGACAGGGAAAGATACGCAGTATTTT.

J is TRBJ1-6 and V is TRBV5-1; D is unresolved. Trimming pared 0 bases from V and 11 bases from J, leaving 6 bases between. The CDR3 length is 12 residues. Germline V CDR1 and CDR2: SGHRS, YFSETQ. The chain's CDR3 is CASSLAGPPLHF. In DNA, the CDR3 is TGCGCCAGCAGCTTGGCCGGGCCACCCCTCCACTTT.

The chain uses TRBV4-2 and TRBJ2-3, with 8 bases matching TRBD2. Germline values: CDR1 LGHNA, CDR2 YNFKEQ. The CDR3 totals 16 residues. J gave up 6 bases and V 1 base, and 9 bases lay outside the gene matches. CDR3: CASSQGTGRAEDTQYF. CDR3 sequence (DNA): TGTGCCAGCAGCCAAGGAACCGGGAGGGCCGAGGATACGCAGTATTTT.

This chain joins TRBV27 and TRBJ2-1, with D possibly being TRBD1 or TRBD2 (5 bases each). The germline V gene has CDR1 MNHEY and CDR2 SMNVEV (reference sequence). Between the trimmed V and J ends, which lost 2 bases and 6 bases, there was a span of 5 bases. This CDR3 has 12 residues. The CDR3 DNA is TGTGCCAGCAGTTTAGGGGGCAATGAGCAGTTCTTC. Protein sequence: CASSLGGNEQFF.

CDR3: CASSDGSNTEAFF. Here the CDR3 DNA reads TGTGCCAGCTCAGACGGCTCGAACACTGAAGCTTTCTTT. The J gene is TRBJ1-1, the V gene TRBV12-3 or TRBV12-4; D is ambiguous. The CDR3 runs to 13 residues. V lost 8 bases, J lost 1 base, and 11 bases lay in between.

V usage is TRBV30 and J usage is TRBJ1-1; unclear D gene. V lost 5 bases to trimming and J lost 8 bases, with 15 bases between them. The CDR3 has 12 amino acids. Germline CDR1 is GTSNPN and CDR2 is SVGIG (reference sequence). The DNA of the CDR3 is TGTGCCTGGGCCCCTATTGGTTTCGAAGCTTTCTTT. Its translation: CAWAPIGFEAFF.

This sequence joins TRBV28 and TRBJ1-1; D gene ambiguous. V lost 5 bases to trimming and J lost 1 base, with 8 bases between them. This CDR3 has 13 residues. Germline V gene sequence: CDR1 MDHEN, CDR2 SYDVKM. The CDR3 sequence is CASSPTWNTEAFF. The CDR3 DNA is TGTGCCAGCAGTCCAACATGGAACACTGAAGCTTTCTTT.

The CDR3 here is CASRFLNSGNTIYF. The CDR3 coding sequence is TGTGCCAGCAGGTTTCTCAACTCTGGAAACACCATATATTTT. The chain combines TRBV27 with TRBJ1-3; D gene ambiguous. The germline V gene encodes CDR1 MNHEY and CDR2 SMNVEV (reference sequence). V lost 6 bases to trimming and J lost 0 bases, with 9 bases between them. The CDR3 totals 14 residues.

The chain couples TRBV27 to TRBJ1-1; D ambiguous. From germline, CDR1 is MNHEY and CDR2 SMNVEV (reference sequence). V lost 6 bases and J 2 bases, leaving 10 bases between the germline ends. The CDR3 sequence is 13 residues long. CDR3 protein: CASSGAGNTEAFF. The CDR3 nucleotides are TGTGCCAGCAGCGGTGCGGGCAACACTGAAGCTTTCTTT.

The chain carries TRBV27 and TRBJ1-5; possible D gene TRBD1, 6 bases. The CDR3 totals 17 residues. V was shortened by 6 bases and J by 3 bases, with 21 bases between the two germline ends. Germline CDR1 reads MNHEY; CDR2 reads SMNVEV (reference sequence). CDR3 coding DNA: TGTGCCAGCAGAGGGGGGGGCAGTGGCGGGTTCAATCAGCCCCAGCATTTT. As protein: CASRGGGSGGFNQPQHF.

Worth noting for this clone: Other DNA sequences in this sample translate to the same CDR3. The chain uses TRBV6-6 and TRBJ2-7, with 14 nucleotides matching TRBD2. CDR3 length equals 15 residues. V shed 9 bases, J shed 7 bases, and the junction held 11 bases outside the gene matches. Germline-derived CDR1 and CDR2 are MNHNY and SVGAGI (reference sequence). In nucleotides, the CDR3 is TGTGCCAGTAGGACGGGACTAGCGGGGGCCGGAGAGCAGTACTTC. This sequence encodes CASRTGLAGAGEQYF.

This chain uses TRBV5-6 with TRBJ2-6; 11 positions agree with TRBD1. The CDR3 sequence is 18 residues long. After removal of 2 bases from V and 3 bases from J, the junction contained 7 bases not matched to a gene. CDR1 is SGHDT and CDR2 is YYEEEE in the germline V gene. For the CDR3, the DNA is TGTGCCAGCAGCTTCGATGGACAGGGGGCAGGTGGGGCCAACGTCCTGACTTTC. As protein: CASSFDGQGAGGANVLTF.

The chain uses TRBV2 and TRBJ1-1; no definite D call. CDR3 length: 13 amino acids. Trimming removed 4 bases from V and 1 base from J, with 7 bases in between. Germline CDR1 SNHLY, CDR2 FYNNEI. CDR3 amino acids: CASSVSGNTEAFF. The CDR3, as DNA: TGTGCCAGCAGTGTCAGTGGGAACACTGAAGCTTTCTTT.

This chain links TRBV6-6 with TRBJ1-1; 9 bases fit TRBD1. Losses at the gene ends were 4 bases for V and 9 bases for J; bases not matched to a gene: 3. Germline values: CDR1 MNHNY, CDR2 SVGAGI (reference sequence). The CDR3 runs to 12 residues. CDR3 coding DNA: TGTGCCAGCAGTTGGACAGGGGTCAAAGCTTTCTTT. Protein product: CASSWTGVKAFF.

This clone was detected once. V and J are TRBV7-9 and TRBJ1-1; 7 bases are a match to TRBD1. Germline-derived CDR1 and CDR2 are SEHNR and FQNEAQ (reference sequence). Germline trimming cut 5 bases from V and 1 base from J; bases unmatched to any gene: 4. The CDR3 runs 14 residues. In DNA form, the CDR3 reads TGTGCCAGCAGCCTAAGACAGGGGAACACTGAAGCTTTCTTT. Amino acid sequence: CASSLRQGNTEAFF.

The chain recombines TRBV3-1 (or the pseudogene TRBV3-2) with TRBJ2-1; 7 bases fit TRBD2. CDR3 size: 17 residues. V was clipped by 1 base and J by 1 base; unmatched bases: 7. The V gene's germline CDR1 is LGHDT and CDR2 YNNKEL (reference sequence). The CDR3 coding sequence is TGTGCCAGCAGCCAAGTGCCCCTAGCGGATTCCTACAATGAGCAGTTCTTC. Its translation: CASSQVPLADSYNEQFF.

The chain is built from TRBV29-1 and TRBJ1-1; D uncertain. This CDR3 is 12 amino acids long. V was cut by 8 bases and J by 1 base, with 11 bases left in between. Looked up from germline, CDR1 is SQVTM and CDR2 is ANQGSEA. The DNA for the CDR3 is TGCAGCTGCAGAGGCCCGAACACTGAAGCTTTCTTT. Residues: CSCRGPNTEAFF.

This clone was seen once. The rearrangement uses TRBV27 and TRBJ2-2, with D tentatively TRBD1 or TRBD2 (5 bases each). The CDR3 consists of 15 residues. Looked up from germline, CDR1 is MNHEY and CDR2 is SMNVEV (reference sequence). V was pared by 4 bases and J by 2 bases, with 11 bases between. CDR3 in DNA: TGTGCCAGCAGTTCTCAGAGGGGAAACACCGGGGAGCTGTTTTTT. Its protein is CASSSQRGNTGELFF.

This chain uses TRBV10-3 with TRBJ1-2; a weak D match, TRBD1 (5 bases). CDR1 is ENHRY, CDR2 SYGVKD, per germline. The CDR3 covers 12 residues. V was trimmed by 5 bases and J by 7 bases, leaving 11 bases between them. The CDR3 DNA is TGTGCCATCAGTCTCCAGGGAGGTGGCTACACCTTC. This encodes CAISLQGGGYTF.

This chain joins TRBV6-5 and TRBJ2-7, with D perhaps TRBD2 (6 bases). Deletions cut 7 bases from V and 6 bases from J, with 16 bases between. This CDR3 region has 13 residues. Germline loops: CDR1 MNHEY, CDR2 SVGAGI. DNA for the CDR3: TGTGCCAGCACCCCCGGGGGAGCCCGCGAGCAGTACTTC. It is translated as CASTPGGAREQYF.

The chain links TRBV6-4 to TRBJ2-1; 7 bases match TRBD2. Germline V CDR1 and CDR2: MRHNA, SNTAGT. V lost 0 bases, J lost 0 bases, and 2 bases stayed unmatched. The CDR3 totals 16 residues. CDR3 in DNA: TGTGCCAGCAGTGACTCTGGCGGGAGCTCCTACAATGAGCAGTTCTTC. Translated, it gives CASSDSGGSSYNEQFF.

This chain connects TRBV3-1 (or the pseudogene TRBV3-2) to TRBJ2-2, with TRBD2 matching 9 bases. Per germline, CDR1 LGHDT and CDR2 YNNKEL (reference sequence). The V segment lost 1 base and the J segment 4 bases; nucleotides outside the gene matches: 1. This CDR3 comprises 15 residues. CDR3 sequence (DNA): TGTGCCAGCAGCCAAGGCGGGAGGGCCACCGGGGAGCTGTTTTTT. Amino acid sequence: CASSQGGRATGELFF.

The V gene is TRBV12-3 or TRBV12-4, the J gene TRBJ2-1; perhaps TRBD2 as D (5 bases). The germline V and J ends were trimmed by 3 bases and 10 bases, with 7 bases remaining between them. The CDR3 spans 11 residues. CDR3 region: CASSLGGEQFF. Here the CDR3 DNA reads TGTGCCAGCAGTTTGGGCGGGGAGCAGTTCTTC.

This sequence joins TRBV5-4 and TRBJ2-1; possible D gene TRBD2, 6 bases. The CDR3 spans 15 residues. CDR1 is SGHNT and CDR2 is YYREEE in the germline V gene (reference sequence). The germline V and J ends were trimmed by 3 bases and 10 bases, with 20 bases remaining between them. The CDR3 sequence is CASSSGLASLGEQFF. CDR3 sequence (DNA): TGTGCCAGCAGCTCGGGACTGGCCTCTTTGGGCGAGCAGTTCTTC. The full variable domain, rest sourced from reference TRBV5-4 and TRBJ2-1, is ETGVTQSPTHLIKTRGQQVTLRCSSQSGHNTVSWYQQALGQGPQFIFQYYREEENGRGNFPPRFSGLQFPNYSSELNVNALELDDSALYLCASSSGLASLGEQFFGPGTRLTVL.

This chain joins TRBV2 and TRBJ2-3; 7 bases match TRBD1. With V trimmed by 3 bases and J by 2 bases, 5 bases remained unmatched. The CDR3 has 15 residues. The germline V gene encodes CDR1 SNHLY and CDR2 FYNNEI. CDR3 in amino acids: CASSDPGQITDTQYF. In DNA form, the CDR3 reads TGTGCCAGCAGTGACCCGGGACAGATCACAGATACGCAGTATTTT.

The V gene is TRBV3-1 (or the pseudogene TRBV3-2), the J gene TRBJ2-7; the D gene is possibly TRBD2 (6 bases). The CDR3 length is 13 residues. Germline V gene sequence: CDR1 LGHDT, CDR2 YNNKEL (reference sequence). Trimming left V 3 bases short and J 7 bases short, with 13 bases between. The CDR3, as DNA: TGTGCCAGCAGCCAGGGGAGACTAGGGGAGCAGTACTTC. It yields the protein CASSQGRLGEQYF.